This T cell receptor (beta chain) emerged from a study of sequential checkpoint blockade in melanoma (dated by TCRdb to the late 2010s). Turning to the overall study: Patients were randomized 1:1 to first-line nivolumab followed by ipilimumab (arm A) or ipilimumab followed by nivolumab (arm B). Maintenance nivolumab came after each of the two trial sequences. General conclusions and limits of the study: The response-prediction model combining TCR metrics and mutation burden needs validation in larger, independent patient cohorts.

The CDR3 runs 17 amino acids, cysteine and phenylalanine included. The kept DNA is CDR3 alone, 51 bases in frame from the first base. CDR1 and CDR2 were assigned from the germline V gene as MDHEN and SYDVKM. V loses 6 bases at its end and J loses 4 bases; junction bases beyond the gene matches: 15. In the case of this clone: Its antigen is currently not known. Base qualities are not recorded, but no much larger clone differs from it by a single base.

According to the study, the label for this sample's treatment or condition signals: randomized to nivolumab then ipilimumab (arm A) or the reverse (arm B). None of the patients in the trial had previously been given DNA-damaging chemotherapy. On a FACS Aria II flow cytometer, live CD3+CD8+ cells that were negative for CD19 and CD56 were sorted from thawed PBMCs. Samples came from patients with melanoma in CheckMate 064, a randomized, open-label phase II trial of sequential checkpoint blockade. Peripheral blood mononuclear cells were obtained through leukapheresis, purified using Ficoll-Paque, and frozen in human serum containing 10% DMSO. Right after sorting, the blood CD3+CD8+ cells were verified to be >95% pure, and DNA extraction followed. TCRbeta CDR3 regions were immunosequenced from genomic DNA with the immunoSEQ Assay. Before high-throughput sequencing, the genomic DNA was amplified using bias-controlled multiplex PCR. In the original analysis: To quantify the absolute abundance of each unique TCRbeta CDR3 region, the sequences were collapsed and filtered. Clonality was defined as 1 minus Pielou's evenness and was calculated using productive rearrangements only. Clones with significantly greater frequencies in on-treatment versus baseline samples were identified using a previously published method. TCRdb's version of the immuneACCESS table is confined to in-frame rearrangements and falls short of the full clone set. An unresolved V gene accounts for under half of the shortfall where checked; the remainder is of unknown origin. Clonal size and the V and J genes are those of that table, whereas D and trimming came from the DNA. Counted in this sample were about 29,000 clones; roughly 81% of them appeared once. About a fifth of the sample comes from the top ten.

This specimen was CD8+ T cells sorted from blood (inferred from file names), taken from a patient given nivolumab and ipilimumab in sequence. The clonotype was recovered from a human donor with melanoma. The sequence is built from TRBV28 and TRBJ2-1, with 7 bases matching TRBD1. The sequenced DNA: TGTGCCAGCAGACCAAATAAACGGACAGGCACTTACAATGAGCAGTTCTTC. The encoded protein is CASRPNKRTGTYNEQFF.